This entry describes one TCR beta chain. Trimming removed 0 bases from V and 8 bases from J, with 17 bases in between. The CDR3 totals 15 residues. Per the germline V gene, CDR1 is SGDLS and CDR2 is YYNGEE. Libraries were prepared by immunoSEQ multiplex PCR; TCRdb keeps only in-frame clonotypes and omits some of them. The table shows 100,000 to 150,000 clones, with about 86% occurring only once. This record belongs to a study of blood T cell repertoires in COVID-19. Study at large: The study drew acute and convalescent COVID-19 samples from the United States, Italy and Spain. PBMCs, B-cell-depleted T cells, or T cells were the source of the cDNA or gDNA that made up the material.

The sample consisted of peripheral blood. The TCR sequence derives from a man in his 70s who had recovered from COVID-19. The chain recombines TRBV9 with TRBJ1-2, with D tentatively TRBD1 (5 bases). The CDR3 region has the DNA TGTGCCAGCAGCGTAGAATTCGAGACAGTAAGGGGCTACACCTTC. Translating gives CASSVEFETVRGYTF.